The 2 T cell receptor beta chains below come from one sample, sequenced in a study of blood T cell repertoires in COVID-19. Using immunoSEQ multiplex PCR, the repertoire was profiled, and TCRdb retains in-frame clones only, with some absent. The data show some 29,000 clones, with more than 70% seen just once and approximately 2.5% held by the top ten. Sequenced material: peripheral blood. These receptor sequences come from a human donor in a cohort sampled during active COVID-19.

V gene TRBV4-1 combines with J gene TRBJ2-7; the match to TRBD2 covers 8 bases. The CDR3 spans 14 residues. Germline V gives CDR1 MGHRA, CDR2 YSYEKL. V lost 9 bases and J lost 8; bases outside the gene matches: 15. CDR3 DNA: TGCGCCAGTCGGGAGGGACGACGGTTTTTGAAGCAGTACTTC. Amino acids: CASREGRRFLKQYF.

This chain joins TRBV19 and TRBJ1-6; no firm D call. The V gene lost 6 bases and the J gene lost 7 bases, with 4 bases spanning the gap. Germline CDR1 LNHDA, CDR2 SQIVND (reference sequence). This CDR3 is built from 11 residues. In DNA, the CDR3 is TGTGCCAGTAGCTACAATTCACCCCTCCACTTT. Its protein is CASSYNSPLHF. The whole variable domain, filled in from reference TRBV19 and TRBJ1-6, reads DGGITQSPKYLFRKEGQNVTLSCEQNLNHDAMYWYRQDPGQGLRLIYYSQIVNDFQKGDIAEGYSVSREKKESFPLTVTSAQKNPTAFYLCASSYNSPLHFGNGTRLTVT.